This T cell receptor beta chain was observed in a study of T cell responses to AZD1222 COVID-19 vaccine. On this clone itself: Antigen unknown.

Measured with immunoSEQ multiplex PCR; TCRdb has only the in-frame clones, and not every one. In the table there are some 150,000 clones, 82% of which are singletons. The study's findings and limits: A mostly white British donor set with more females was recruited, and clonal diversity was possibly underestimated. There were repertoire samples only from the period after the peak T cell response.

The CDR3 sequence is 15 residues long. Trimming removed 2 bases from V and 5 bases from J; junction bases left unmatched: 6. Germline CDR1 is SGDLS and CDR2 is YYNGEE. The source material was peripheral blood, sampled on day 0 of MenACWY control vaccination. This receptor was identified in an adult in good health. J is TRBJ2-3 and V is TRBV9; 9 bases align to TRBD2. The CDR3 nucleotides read TGTGCCAGCAGCGTTGGCGGGGGGGCCCTAGATACGCAGTATTTT. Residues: CASSVGGGALDTQYF.